A single sample gave rise to the 7 T cell receptor beta chains below, sequenced in a study of blood T cells in healthy people across ages. With a J-beta primer mix and a sample-barcoded 5' primer, a second PCR ran 7 to 11 cycles. TCRdb fed the 5' RACE reads into MiXCR, producing one record per CDR3 protein. The sample consists of approximately 1,700,000 distinct CDR3 sequences, about 39% of them appearing once. The sequenced material came from blood. All receptors derive from a human donor in good health.

In its sample, this clonotype was seen many times. This chain joins TRBV12-3 or TRBV12-4 and TRBJ2-4; a weak D match, TRBD2 (5 bases). V lost 5 bases and J lost 1, with 12 bases in between. The CDR3 consists of 15 residues. CDR3 DNA sequence: TGTGCCAGCAGTGAGCCGACGGGGGCCAAAAACATTCAGTACTTC. Translated, it gives CASSEPTGAKNIQYF.

V and J are TRBV28 and TRBJ2-7; D is perhaps TRBD1 (6 bases). This CDR3 has 14 amino acids. V was shortened by 6 bases and J by 0 bases, with 12 bases between the two germline ends. The germline V gene has CDR1 MDHEN and CDR2 SYDVKM. Here the CDR3 DNA reads TGTGCCAGCAGCTGGACAGCCTTCTCCTACGAGCAGTACTTC. Encoded protein: CASSWTAFSYEQYF.

The V gene is TRBV7-2, the J gene TRBJ2-1; 9 positions agree with TRBD1. CDR3 length: 15 residues. The germline gives CDR1 SGHTA, CDR2 FQGNSA. V shed 7 bases and J 8 bases; nucleotides not matched to a gene: 12. As DNA, the CDR3 is TGTGCCAGCAATCAACAGGGGGCAGATGCCTATGAGCAGTTCTTC. Translating it yields CASNQQGADAYEQFF.

In its sample, this clonotype was seen a few times. The V call is TRBV5-1, the J call TRBJ2-7; D call uncertain. CDR3 length: 15 amino acids. Germline CDR1 is SGHRS and CDR2 is YFSETQ. Trimming removed 0 bases from V and 5 bases from J, with 15 bases in between. The CDR3 nucleotides read TGCGCCAGCAGCTTGGAGGGCGCAGTCTACAACGAGCAGTACTTC. This gives the protein CASSLEGAVYNEQYF.

This clonotype was seen a few times. The rearrangement uses TRBV12-3 or TRBV12-4 and TRBJ1-1; D is unclear. Trimming shortened V by 4 bases and J by 13 bases, and 25 bases separated the two germline ends. The length of the CDR3 is 15 residues. CDR3: CASSSQTPRGSRGFF. In DNA, the CDR3 is TGTGCCAGCAGTTCCCAAACCCCCCGTGGGAGCCGGGGTTTCTTT.

The chain couples TRBV28 to TRBJ1-5, with 7 bases aligning to TRBD1. CDR1 MDHEN and CDR2 SYDVKM come from the germline V gene. There are 16 residues in the CDR3. The V segment lost 6 bases and the J segment 3 bases; nucleotides outside the gene matches: 11. For the CDR3, the DNA is TGTGCCAGCAGGGACGACACAGGGGTTGACAATCAGCCCCAGCATTTT. As protein: CASRDDTGVDNQPQHF.

This clonotype was observed a handful of times. The genes are TRBV4-3 and TRBJ2-5; no clear D gene. The germline V and J ends were trimmed by 3 bases and 11 bases, with 16 bases remaining between them. The germline V gene has CDR1 LGHNA and CDR2 YSLEER. The CDR3 length is 13 residues. The CDR3 protein is CASSHGARREQYF. Here the CDR3 DNA reads TGCGCCAGCAGCCACGGCGCCCGGCGAGAGCAGTACTTC.